Here is one TCR beta chain with its context. Antigen specificity is unknown. Mismatch with germline at one junction end may stem from a read error. These data come from a study of tumor-infiltrating lymphocytes in primary liver carcinoma. Each 20-30 mg portion of unsorted bulk tissue served as the source for co-extraction of RNA and DNA. At sampling, these chronic HBV carriers had received no treatment. Uniformly, tumor samples exhibited a viable tumor cell fraction exceeding 80%. Study-level findings and limits: In tumor-adjacent and tumor-blood pairs, overlap was lower than in tumor region pairs. Tumor specimens were characterized by a significantly higher top-250-clone fraction than blood (p = 0.039).

The CDR3 loop spans 13 amino acids. CDR1 and CDR2 (germline): SQVTM, ANQGSEA. Starting material of about 480 ng total RNA yielded TCR beta cDNA via a constant-region primer. Investigators got TCR beta libraries out of three nested multiplex PCR rounds, done with slightly modified ARM-PCR. The first two PCR rounds, nine to ten cycles each, used TRBV1-TRBV30 forward primers and a C-beta reverse primer. MiXCR, run by TCRdb on the multiplex PCR reads, gives a single entry per CDR3 protein. This sample has approximately 120,000 distinct CDR3 sequences; 60% to 75% occur once, and the top ten carry around 8.2%.

The sequencing sample was made of liver tumor tissue from sampling region 3. Documented subset: tumor region T3, left-lateral pole. The origin of this receptor is a woman aged 55-69 years with primary liver carcinoma and hepatitis B virus infection. The rearrangement uses TRBV29-1 and TRBJ2-2, with D tentatively TRBD2 (6 bases). The CDR3 sequence is CSVDWHTTGGLFF. Written as DNA, the CDR3 is TGTAGTGTTGATTGGCACACCACCGGGGGGCTGTTTTTT.